Listed below are T cell receptor beta chains from one sample, sequenced in a study of blood T cell repertoires in COVID-19. Clones were sequenced by immunoSEQ multiplex PCR, and TCRdb holds only the in-frame ones, with some missing. Of tens of thousands of clones in the sample, roughly 90% were seen once. The sample consisted of peripheral blood. The source is an elderly woman with active COVID-19. CDR3s include the opening cysteine and the closing phenylalanine or tryptophan. Fields, in order: CDR3 DNA, CDR3 protein, J gene, V gene, D gene, CDR3 length, clone size. The D gene is left open where the match is weak. Clone size is given for some rows only: seen once, a few or many times, or a class if the clone is expanded.

CDR3 DNA: TGTGCCAGCAGCTCCCCAACAGGGGGGGAAGAGACCCAGTACTTC
CDR3 protein: CASSSPTGGEETQYF
J gene: TRBJ2-5
V gene: TRBV11-3
D gene: NA
CDR3 length: 15
clone size: NA

CDR3 DNA: TGTGCCGCCCAGGGGAGCACAGATACGCAGTATTTT
CDR3 protein: CAAQGSTDTQYF
J gene: TRBJ2-3
V gene: TRBV10-3
D gene: NA
CDR3 length: 12
clone size: NA

CDR3 DNA: TGCGCCAGCAGCCCTCGAAAGGGGGCAGAAGATACAGATACGCAGTATTTT
CDR3 protein: CASSPRKGAEDTDTQYF
J gene: TRBJ2-3
V gene: TRBV4-3
D gene: TRBD1
CDR3 length: 17
clone size: once

CDR3 DNA: TGTGCCAGCAGTTACTCCAGCGGAGAGTACACAGATACGCAGTATTTT
CDR3 protein: CASSYSSGEYTDTQYF
J gene: TRBJ2-3
V gene: TRBV6-2/TRBV6-3
D gene: NA
CDR3 length: 16
clone size: NA

CDR3 DNA: TGTGCCAGCGGAGAACAGGGGTACTATGGCTACACCTTC
CDR3 protein: CASGEQGYYGYTF
J gene: TRBJ1-2
V gene: TRBV2
D gene: TRBD1
CDR3 length: 13
clone size: once

CDR3 DNA: TGTGCCAGCAGCCCCGGGGGAGGCGTAGGCTACACCTTC
CDR3 protein: CASSPGGGVGYTF
J gene: TRBJ1-2
V gene: TRBV7-2
D gene: NA
CDR3 length: 13
clone size: NA

CDR3 DNA: TGTGCCACCAGCACTAGCCCCCAGGGGGGAGAGACCCAGTACTTC
CDR3 protein: CATSTSPQGGETQYF
J gene: TRBJ2-5
V gene: TRBV15
D gene: NA
CDR3 length: 15
clone size: NA

CDR3 DNA: TGTGCCAGCAGCCAGGCGGGTAGGGGACAGGGTGATGAAAAACTGTTTTTT
CDR3 protein: CASSQAGRGQGDEKLFF
J gene: TRBJ1-4
V gene: TRBV4-2
D gene: TRBD1
CDR3 length: 17
clone size: NA

CDR3 DNA: TGTGCCAGCAGCATTGGACTAGCGGGGGTAGAGACCCAGTACTTC
CDR3 protein: CASSIGLAGVETQYF
J gene: TRBJ2-5
V gene: TRBV6-5
D gene: TRBD2
CDR3 length: 15
clone size: NA

CDR3 DNA: TGTGCCAGCAGCTTCGGGAATTCACCCCTCCACTTT
CDR3 protein: CASSFGNSPLHF
J gene: TRBJ1-6
V gene: TRBV7-9
D gene: NA
CDR3 length: 12
clone size: NA

CDR3 DNA: TGTGCCAGCAGCTTGGGGACTGGAATGAACACTGAAGCTTTCTTT
CDR3 protein: CASSLGTGMNTEAFF
J gene: TRBJ1-1
V gene: TRBV7-6
D gene: NA
CDR3 length: 15
clone size: once

CDR3 DNA: TGTGCCAGCAGGGAGGCTTTCACTAATGAAAAACTGTTTTTT
CDR3 protein: CASREAFTNEKLFF
J gene: TRBJ1-4
V gene: TRBV6-6
D gene: NA
CDR3 length: 14
clone size: NA

CDR3 DNA: TGCAGCGTTGAGGGGCAGTCCGTAAACTATGGCTACACCTTC
CDR3 protein: CSVEGQSVNYGYTF
J gene: TRBJ1-2
V gene: TRBV29-1
D gene: NA
CDR3 length: 14
clone size: NA

CDR3 DNA: TGTGCCAGCAGCACAAGGAGGGTATCGGTCTACAATGAGCAGTTCTTC
CDR3 protein: CASSTRRVSVYNEQFF
J gene: TRBJ2-1
V gene: TRBV11-2
D gene: NA
CDR3 length: 16
clone size: once

CDR3 DNA: TGTGCCAGCAGCCCAAGCTTAGCGGGGGCCTACGAGCAGTACTTC
CDR3 protein: CASSPSLAGAYEQYF
J gene: TRBJ2-7
V gene: TRBV7-2
D gene: TRBD2
CDR3 length: 15
clone size: NA

CDR3 DNA: TGCGCCAGCAGCTTGCCCAGGGTCGATTCACCCCTCCACTTT
CDR3 protein: CASSLPRVDSPLHF
J gene: TRBJ1-6
V gene: TRBV5-1
D gene: NA
CDR3 length: 14
clone size: once

CDR3 DNA: TGTGCCAGTAGTATGGGACTAGCGGGGGACGAGCAGTACTTC
CDR3 protein: CASSMGLAGDEQYF
J gene: TRBJ2-7
V gene: TRBV19
D gene: TRBD2
CDR3 length: 14
clone size: NA

CDR3 DNA: TGTGCCAGCTCAGGGGACAGGGTAAGAGAGCAGTACTTC
CDR3 protein: CASSGDRVREQYF
J gene: TRBJ2-7
V gene: TRBV18
D gene: TRBD1
CDR3 length: 13
clone size: NA

CDR3 DNA: TGTGCCAGCAGCTTAGAGGGGAGCACAGATACGCAGTATTTT
CDR3 protein: CASSLEGSTDTQYF
J gene: TRBJ2-3
V gene: TRBV7-9
D gene: NA
CDR3 length: 14
clone size: NA

CDR3 DNA: TGTGCCAGCAGGGACAGGGGGCCTACCACCGGAGAAGCTTTCTTT
CDR3 protein: CASRDRGPTTGEAFF
J gene: TRBJ1-1
V gene: TRBV2
D gene: TRBD1
CDR3 length: 15
clone size: NA

CDR3 DNA: TGCGCCAGCAGCTTCACAGGGGAGACTGAAGCTTTCTTT
CDR3 protein: CASSFTGETEAFF
J gene: TRBJ1-1
V gene: TRBV5-1
D gene: TRBD1
CDR3 length: 13
clone size: NA

CDR3 DNA: TGTGCCAGCAGTGATTTACAGGGGACCACCGGGGAGCTGTTTTTT
CDR3 protein: CASSDLQGTTGELFF
J gene: TRBJ2-2
V gene: TRBV6-1
D gene: TRBD1
CDR3 length: 15
clone size: NA

CDR3 DNA: TGCGCCAGCAGCTCCTCGGAGAGCAAAGTCTATGGCTACACCTTC
CDR3 protein: CASSSSESKVYGYTF
J gene: TRBJ1-2
V gene: TRBV5-1
D gene: NA
CDR3 length: 15
clone size: NA

CDR3 DNA: TGTGCCAGCCTAGGGGATGGCTACACCTTC
CDR3 protein: CASLGDGYTF
J gene: TRBJ1-2
V gene: TRBV6-5
D gene: NA
CDR3 length: 10
clone size: NA

CDR3 DNA: TGCGCCAGCAGTCTGAACAGGGGCCTGAGCACTGAAGCTTTCTTT
CDR3 protein: CASSLNRGLSTEAFF
J gene: TRBJ1-1
V gene: TRBV23-1
D gene: TRBD1
CDR3 length: 15
clone size: NA

CDR3 DNA: TGTGCCAGCGGGGAGGACAGGGGGTCTTTGGGCTACACCTTC
CDR3 protein: CASGEDRGSLGYTF
J gene: TRBJ1-2
V gene: TRBV6-5
D gene: TRBD1
CDR3 length: 14
clone size: NA

CDR3 DNA: TGTGCCAGCAGTTACGGGGAGTATGGCTACACCTTC
CDR3 protein: CASSYGEYGYTF
J gene: TRBJ1-2
V gene: TRBV6-6
D gene: NA
CDR3 length: 12
clone size: NA

CDR3 DNA: TGTGCCAGCAGCCCCCCCGGGACTAGACAAGAGACCCAGTACTTC
CDR3 protein: CASSPPGTRQETQYF
J gene: TRBJ2-5
V gene: TRBV7-3
D gene: TRBD2
CDR3 length: 15
clone size: NA

CDR3 DNA: TGCGCCAGCAGCTTGGGACAGGAAGAGACCCAGTACTTC
CDR3 protein: CASSLGQEETQYF
J gene: TRBJ2-5
V gene: TRBV5-1
D gene: NA
CDR3 length: 13
clone size: NA

CDR3 DNA: TGTGCCAGCAGTTACTCTAGGGGGACCAAAAACATTCAGTACTTC
CDR3 protein: CASSYSRGTKNIQYF
J gene: TRBJ2-4
V gene: TRBV6-5
D gene: NA
CDR3 length: 15
clone size: NA

CDR3 DNA: TGTGCCATCAGTGAGAGCCTAGCGGGGGGACTCACAGATACGCAGTATTTT
CDR3 protein: CAISESLAGGLTDTQYF
J gene: TRBJ2-3
V gene: TRBV10-3
D gene: TRBD2
CDR3 length: 17
clone size: NA

CDR3 DNA: TGTGCCAGCAGCGATAAACAGGGGGCATGGGGGGCCAACGTCCTGACTTTC
CDR3 protein: CASSDKQGAWGANVLTF
J gene: TRBJ2-6
V gene: TRBV5-4
D gene: TRBD1
CDR3 length: 17
clone size: once

CDR3 DNA: TGTGCCAGCACTCGGGGAATAGCAGGCTACACCTTC
CDR3 protein: CASTRGIAGYTF
J gene: TRBJ1-2
V gene: TRBV12-3/TRBV12-4
D gene: NA
CDR3 length: 12
clone size: NA

CDR3 DNA: TGTGCCAGTAGTATTCAGCAAGAGACCCAGTACTTC
CDR3 protein: CASSIQQETQYF
J gene: TRBJ2-5
V gene: TRBV19
D gene: NA
CDR3 length: 12
clone size: NA

CDR3 DNA: TGTGCCAGCAGCCAAGGCGGTAGCGGGGGGTACAATGAGCAGTTCTTC
CDR3 protein: CASSQGGSGGYNEQFF
J gene: TRBJ2-1
V gene: TRBV14
D gene: TRBD2
CDR3 length: 16
clone size: NA

CDR3 DNA: TGTGCCAGCAGCTCCTTGCAGGGGGCGAGTGAAAAACTGTTTTTT
CDR3 protein: CASSSLQGASEKLFF
J gene: TRBJ1-4
V gene: TRBV5-6
D gene: TRBD1
CDR3 length: 15
clone size: NA

CDR3 DNA: TGCAGCCTTAAAAGATGGGGGGGTGCCACAGATACGCAGTATTTT
CDR3 protein: CSLKRWGGATDTQYF
J gene: TRBJ2-3
V gene: TRBV29-1
D gene: TRBD2
CDR3 length: 15
clone size: NA

CDR3 DNA: TGTGCCAGCCTGGGGCAGGTTAAGGGGACCCTCCACTTT
CDR3 protein: CASLGQVKGTLHF
J gene: TRBJ1-6
V gene: TRBV2
D gene: NA
CDR3 length: 13
clone size: once

CDR3 DNA: TGTGCCTGGAGTGTGGCAGCGATCAACACTGAAGCTTTCTTT
CDR3 protein: CAWSVAAINTEAFF
J gene: TRBJ1-1
V gene: TRBV30
D gene: NA
CDR3 length: 14
clone size: NA

CDR3 DNA: TGTGCCAGCAGCCAAGATTTGGTTAGCGGGGTAAATGAGCAGTTCTTC
CDR3 protein: CASSQDLVSGVNEQFF
J gene: TRBJ2-1
V gene: TRBV3-1/TRBV3-2
D gene: TRBD2
CDR3 length: 16
clone size: NA

CDR3 DNA: TGTGCCAGCAGCTTACAGGGCCCCGGTGAGCAGTTCTTC
CDR3 protein: CASSLQGPGEQFF
J gene: TRBJ2-1
V gene: TRBV5-8
D gene: NA
CDR3 length: 13
clone size: NA

CDR3 DNA: TGTGCCAGCTCACCCGACACAGGGTCCTACGAGCAGTACTTC
CDR3 protein: CASSPDTGSYEQYF
J gene: TRBJ2-7
V gene: TRBV18
D gene: NA
CDR3 length: 14
clone size: few

CDR3 DNA: TGTGCCAGTAGTCTCCTACCGGGACAGGGGGCCGATGAGCAGTTCTTC
CDR3 protein: CASSLLPGQGADEQFF
J gene: TRBJ2-1
V gene: TRBV19
D gene: TRBD1
CDR3 length: 16
clone size: NA

CDR3 DNA: TGCGCCAGCAGCCAAGAAGGGGCAGGGTCTGGGGCCAACGTCCTGACTTTC
CDR3 protein: CASSQEGAGSGANVLTF
J gene: TRBJ2-6
V gene: TRBV4-3
D gene: NA
CDR3 length: 17
clone size: NA

CDR3 DNA: TGTGCCTGGAGCCCCCTAGCGGGGGTTCGAGAGACCCAGTACTTC
CDR3 protein: CAWSPLAGVRETQYF
J gene: TRBJ2-5
V gene: TRBV30
D gene: TRBD2
CDR3 length: 15
clone size: NA

CDR3 DNA: TGTGCCAGCAGTGAAGATTCGGGAACTTTCTATGGCTACACCTTC
CDR3 protein: CASSEDSGTFYGYTF
J gene: TRBJ1-2
V gene: TRBV6-1
D gene: NA
CDR3 length: 15
clone size: NA

CDR3 DNA: TGTGCCAGCGCCAACCCCGGGACAGATCAGCCCCAGCATTTT
CDR3 protein: CASANPGTDQPQHF
J gene: TRBJ1-5
V gene: TRBV27
D gene: TRBD1
CDR3 length: 14
clone size: NA

CDR3 DNA: TGTGCCAGCAGGGGGGGAGGGGTGAACTCTGGAAACACCATATATTTT
CDR3 protein: CASRGGGVNSGNTIYF
J gene: TRBJ1-3
V gene: TRBV27
D gene: NA
CDR3 length: 16
clone size: once

CDR3 DNA: TGTGCCAGCAGCTTAATGTCCTTCTCTGGGGCCAACGTCCTGACTTTC
CDR3 protein: CASSLMSFSGANVLTF
J gene: TRBJ2-6
V gene: TRBV7-3
D gene: NA
CDR3 length: 16
clone size: NA

CDR3 DNA: TGTGCCAGCTCACCACAAAGGGGGCCAATGAACACTGAAGCTTTCTTT
CDR3 protein: CASSPQRGPMNTEAFF
J gene: TRBJ1-1
V gene: TRBV18
D gene: TRBD1
CDR3 length: 16
clone size: NA

CDR3 DNA: TGTGCCAGCAGCTCGCAGGGTTCCCCAAATCAGCCCCAGCATTTT
CDR3 protein: CASSSQGSPNQPQHF
J gene: TRBJ1-5
V gene: TRBV7-9
D gene: NA
CDR3 length: 15
clone size: NA

CDR3 DNA: TGTGCCAGCAGCTTATGGGGACAGGGGAATTCACCCCTCCACTTT
CDR3 protein: CASSLWGQGNSPLHF
J gene: TRBJ1-6
V gene: TRBV7-8
D gene: TRBD1
CDR3 length: 15
clone size: NA

CDR3 DNA: TGCGCCAGCAGCTTTGACAGCAACTATGGCTACACCTTC
CDR3 protein: CASSFDSNYGYTF
J gene: TRBJ1-2
V gene: TRBV5-1
D gene: NA
CDR3 length: 13
clone size: few

CDR3 DNA: TGTGCCAGCAGCTCAGGGGCGACCTCTGGAAACACCATATATTTT
CDR3 protein: CASSSGATSGNTIYF
J gene: TRBJ1-3
V gene: TRBV3-1/TRBV3-2
D gene: NA
CDR3 length: 15
clone size: NA

CDR3 DNA: TGTGCCAGCAGACCCCGGACAGGGTATGGCACTGAAGCTTTCTTT
CDR3 protein: CASRPRTGYGTEAFF
J gene: TRBJ1-1
V gene: TRBV6-4
D gene: TRBD1
CDR3 length: 15
clone size: NA

CDR3 DNA: TGTGCCAGCAGCATCGGACAGGGGGCGGGTTTCGAGGAAAAACTGTTTTTT
CDR3 protein: CASSIGQGAGFEEKLFF
J gene: TRBJ1-4
V gene: TRBV9
D gene: TRBD1
CDR3 length: 17
clone size: NA

CDR3 DNA: TGTGCCAGCAGCTTAGCCCCTAGCGGGGGGGAGCAAGAGACCCAGTACTTC
CDR3 protein: CASSLAPSGGEQETQYF
J gene: TRBJ2-5
V gene: TRBV7-2
D gene: TRBD2
CDR3 length: 17
clone size: once

CDR3 DNA: TGTGCCAGCAGCGACGCCCACGGGGTGGGAAACACCATATATTTT
CDR3 protein: CASSDAHGVGNTIYF
J gene: TRBJ1-3
V gene: TRBV4-2
D gene: NA
CDR3 length: 15
clone size: few

CDR3 DNA: TGTGCCAGCAGTTCCAACAGGGCTCCCGGGGAGCTGTTTTTT
CDR3 protein: CASSSNRAPGELFF
J gene: TRBJ2-2
V gene: TRBV27
D gene: NA
CDR3 length: 14
clone size: NA

CDR3 DNA: TGTGCCAGTAGTATAGTAGACAGATCCACAGATACGCAGTATTTT
CDR3 protein: CASSIVDRSTDTQYF
J gene: TRBJ2-3
V gene: TRBV19
D gene: NA
CDR3 length: 15
clone size: NA